Listed here are 22 T cell receptor beta chains from one sample, sequenced in a study of regulatory T cells in long-lasting Graves disease. Investigators prepared the TCR beta libraries by applying iRepertoire HTBI primers and Arm-PCR of CDR3 regions. Via MiXCR, TCRdb re-called the multiplex PCR reads, giving one row per CDR3 protein. Of a few hundred thousand distinct CDR3 sequences detected, around 24% appear once; the ten largest clones hold around 26%. Specified time point: persistent/refractory GD, antithyroid drugs over 5 years with positive TRAb. From RNA extracted from PBMCs, the TCR library was made. Source: peripheral blood mononuclear cells (PBMCs), taken when the disease was refractory, from a patient treated with antithyroid drugs. The receptors stem from a female donor with Graves disease.

At least ten counts were recorded for this clonotype. This chain links TRBV28 with TRBJ2-7; the D gene is possibly TRBD2 (5 bases). Trimming took 7 bases from V and 3 from J, leaving 19 bases between them. Per germline, CDR1 MDHEN and CDR2 SYDVKM. This CDR3 is 15 amino acids long. The CDR3 region has the DNA TGTGCCAGCACCACCCCCGCGGGCCGAATCTACGAGCAGTACTTC. It encodes CASTTPAGRIYEQYF.

This clonotype came up many times. The chain links TRBV27 to TRBJ1-2; D gene unclear. V shed 5 bases and J shed 4 bases, with 20 bases lying between them. Looked up from germline, CDR1 is MNHEY and CDR2 is SMNVEV (reference sequence). The CDR3 runs 16 residues. The CDR3 region has the DNA TGTGCCAGCAGTCCCCCTGACATACTAAAATCCTATGGCTACACCTTC. It yields the protein CASSPPDILKSYGYTF.

This chain joins TRBV10-3 and TRBJ2-2, with D possibly matching TRBD2 (6 bases). The germline CDR1 and CDR2 sequences are ENHRY and SYGVKD. The CDR3 runs to 14 residues. V lost 5 bases and J 4 bases, leaving 11 bases between the germline ends. The CDR3 here is CAISLAILTGELFF. In DNA, the CDR3 is TGTGCCATCAGTCTAGCGATACTCACCGGGGAGCTGTTTTTT.

This clonotype has at least ten counts. The chain carries TRBV2 and TRBJ1-5; possibly TRBD1 for D (6 bases). The V end was cut by 6 bases, the J end by 0 bases, with 15 bases between. The CDR3 covers 16 residues. Germline V gives CDR1 SNHLY, CDR2 FYNNEI. The CDR3 sequence is CASSERTANSNQPQHF. In DNA form, the CDR3 reads TGTGCCAGCAGCGAGAGGACAGCGAATAGCAATCAGCCCCAGCATTTT.

V is TRBV20-1 and J is TRBJ2-7, with TRBD1 as a possible D gene (5 bases). Germline CDR1 reads DFQATT; CDR2 reads SNEGSKA (reference sequence). The CDR3 is made up of 14 amino acids. Trimming took 0 bases from V and 3 from J, leaving 12 bases between them. The CDR3 region is CSAREDTRIYEQYF. In nucleotides, the CDR3 is TGCAGTGCTAGAGAGGACACCAGAATCTACGAGCAGTACTTC.

This clonotype was detected only a few times. The rearrangement joins TRBV15 to TRBJ2-7; 8 nucleotides align to TRBD2. Germline V gene data show CDR1 as LNHNV and CDR2 as YYDKDF (reference sequence). CDR3 length equals 15 residues. V gave up 1 base and J gave up 4 bases; unmatched junction bases: 6. The CDR3 DNA follows: TGTGCCACCAGCAGAGCACGGGAGGGCCGGTACGAGCAGTACTTC. This encodes CATSRAREGRYEQYF.

This clonotype was found many times. The chain links TRBV20-1 to TRBJ2-5; D is perhaps TRBD2 (5 bases). Germline values: CDR1 DFQATT, CDR2 SNEGSKA (reference sequence). The CDR3 extends over 13 amino acids. V was pared by 3 bases and J by 0 bases, with 8 bases between. The CDR3 region is CSARTTYQETQYF. The CDR3, as DNA: TGCAGTGCTAGGACTACGTACCAAGAGACCCAGTACTTC.

The rearrangement uses TRBV9 and TRBJ2-5; D call uncertain. The germline V and J ends were trimmed by 0 bases and 5 bases, with 2 bases remaining between them. This CDR3 region has 11 residues. Germline CDR1 and CDR2: SGDLS and YYNGEE. Here the CDR3 reads CASSVAETQYF. The CDR3 DNA follows: TGTGCCAGCAGCGTAGCTGAGACCCAGTACTTC.

About this clonotype: This may stem from a read error, because a much larger clone lies one nucleotide away. V is TRBV29-1 and J is TRBJ2-7, with TRBD1 matching 9 bases. The germline V gene has CDR1 SQVTM and CDR2 ANQGSEA. This CDR3 is 13 amino acids long. The CDR3 loop is CSVPGQGAYEQHF. As DNA, the CDR3 is TGCAGCGTCCCGGGACAGGGAGCGTACGAGCAGCACTTC.

This clonotype was seen at least ten times. J is TRBJ1-5 and V is TRBV2; TRBD1 might be the D (6 bases). Trimming took 3 bases from V and 2 from J, leaving 8 bases between them. This CDR3 comprises 14 residues. In germline, CDR1 is SNHLY, CDR2 FYNNEI. The CDR3 nucleotides are TGTGCCAGCAGTGACAGGGGTGGCAATCAGCCCCAGCATTTT. Translation gives CASSDRGGNQPQHF. Full variable domain (rest looked up from reference TRBV2 and TRBJ1-5): EPEVTQTPSHQVTQMGQEVILRCVPISNHLYFYWYRQILGQKVEFLVSFYNNEISEKSEIFDDQFSVERPDGSNFTLKIRSTKLEDSAMYFCASSDRGGNQPQHFGDGTRLSIL.

Only a few counts were recorded for this clonotype. This chain connects TRBV6-2 or TRBV6-3 to TRBJ2-5, with unresolved D. V was clipped by 2 bases and J by 0 bases, with 10 bases between them. The CDR3 covers 15 residues. CDR1 and CDR2 from the germline V gene are MNHEY and SVGEGT. The CDR3 region is CASSYAVAYQETQYF. The CDR3 DNA is TGTGCCAGCAGTTACGCGGTCGCGTACCAAGAGACCCAGTACTTC.

This clonotype was seen repeatedly, ten times or more. Because it lacks the conserved phenylalanine or tryptophan at the end, this CDR3 is likely a read error. The limits of the CDR3 on the DNA are not certain, so only TCRdb's listed CDR3 is given. The rearrangement joins TRBV28 to TRBJ2-7; the table's TRBD1 call for D was not verified on the DNA. The CDR3 numbers 12 amino acids, ends counted. Germline V gene lookup returns CDR1 MDHEN and CDR2 SYDVKM. The CDR3 region is CASSSPQGALKL.

The chain joins TRBV3-1 to TRBJ2-7; 7 bases are a match to TRBD2. The length of the CDR3 is 15 residues. Germline V gene sequence: CDR1 LGHDT, CDR2 YNNKEL (reference sequence). J was trimmed by 2 bases and V by 0 bases; bases with no gene match: 4. The CDR3, as DNA: TGTGCCAGCAGCCAAGACAGCGGGATCACCTACGAGCAGTACTTC. As protein: CASSQDSGITYEQYF.

Only one count was recorded for this clonotype. V gene TRBV5-1 combines with J gene TRBJ2-7; D possibly uses TRBD1 or TRBD2 (5 bases each). The CDR3 is 13 residues long. Germline V lookup: CDR1 SGHRS, CDR2 YFSETQ. Trimming left V 4 bases short and J 3 bases short, with 11 bases between. CDR3 amino acids: CASSRDGFYEQYF. Here the CDR3 DNA reads TGCGCCAGCAGCAGGGACGGTTTCTACGAGCAGTACTTC.

The chain recombines TRBV7-6 with TRBJ1-3, with D unresolved. The CDR3 contains 16 residues. Trimming pared 5 bases from V and 4 bases from J, leaving 18 bases between. The germline V gene has CDR1 SGHVS and CDR2 FNYEAQ. The CDR3 here is CASSPSGDLLGNTIYF. The DNA for the CDR3 is TGTGCCAGCAGCCCTAGCGGGGATCTTCTAGGAAACACCATATATTTT. The whole variable domain, remainder taken from reference TRBV7-6 and TRBJ1-3, is GAGVSQSPRYKVTKRGQDVALRCDPISGHVSLYWYRQALGQGPEFLTYFNYEAQQDKSGLPNDRFSAERPEGSISTLTIQRTEQRDSAMYRCASSPSGDLLGNTIYFGEGSWLTVV.

This clonotype was detected ten times or more. A junction end diverges from the germline sequence, so it may reflect a read error. The chain recombines TRBV2 with TRBJ2-2, with TRBD2 matching 9 bases. CDR3 length: 17 amino acids. The germline V gene has CDR1 SNHLY and CDR2 FYNNEI. CDR3 sequence reads: CASLEGIPGLATGELFF. The CDR3 DNA reads TGTGCCAGCTTGGAAGGGATTCCGGGACTAGCAACCGGGGAACTGTTTTTT. The full variable domain, with the rest looked up from reference TRBV2 and TRBJ2-2, is EPEVTQTPSHQVTQMGQEVILRCVPISNHLYFYWYRQILGQKVEFLVSFYNNEISEKSEIFDDQFSVERPDGSNFTLKIRSTKLEDSAMYFCASLEGIPGLATGELFFGEGSRLTVL.

The chain combines TRBV19 with TRBJ1-2; 8 bases are a match to TRBD1. Germline assignment: CDR1 LNHDA and CDR2 SQIVND (reference sequence). The CDR3 spans 14 residues. Unmatched junction bases numbered 11, after V lost 9 bases and J lost 5 bases. The CDR3 region has the DNA TGTGCCAGCCGACAGGGGAATGAGTTATATGGCTACACCTTC. It codes for CASRQGNELYGYTF.

In this sample, this clonotype turned up a few times. The rearrangement links TRBV29-1 to TRBJ2-2, with 7 positions matching TRBD2. The V gene's germline CDR1 is SQVTM and CDR2 ANQGSEA. There are 14 residues in the CDR3. V trimming: 6 bases; J trimming: 0 bases; junction bases outside the gene matches: 4. The CDR3 protein is CSVGRGANTGELFF. The CDR3 nucleotides read TGCAGCGTGGGGAGGGGCGCGAACACCGGGGAGCTGTTTTTT.

This clonotype was counted a few times. V and J are TRBV6-1 and TRBJ2-7, with 11 bases matching TRBD2. With 6 bases clipped from V and 2 bases from J, the junction kept 6 bases outside the gene matches. The germline CDR1 and CDR2 sequences are MNHNS and SASEGT. The CDR3 loop spans 15 amino acids. CDR3 sequence reads: CASRRPGLAAYEQYF. The CDR3, as DNA: TGTGCCAGCAGACGGCCGGGACTAGCGGCCTACGAGCAGTACTTC.

The J gene is TRBJ2-5, the V gene TRBV11-1; 9 bases line up with TRBD2. This CDR3 is 13 amino acids long. Trimming cost V 5 bases and J 8 bases; bases outside gene matches: 6. Germline values: CDR1 SGHAT, CDR2 FQDESV (reference sequence). This chain's CDR3 is CASSGTSSSTQYF. The CDR3 DNA reads as TGTGCCAGCAGCGGGACTAGCTCCTCAACCCAGTACTTC.

V is TRBV28 and J is TRBJ2-1, with 11 positions matching TRBD2. This CDR3 region has 18 residues. Trimming took 8 bases from V and 0 from J; bases not matched to a gene: 12. Germline V gene data show CDR1 as MDHEN and CDR2 as SYDVKM. The CDR3 nucleotides read TGTGCCAGCGCCGGGGCTAGCGGGAGGTCCCCCTCCTACAATGAGCAGTTCTTC. This sequence encodes CASAGASGRSPSYNEQFF.

This clonotype was counted a few times. The gene calls are TRBV28 and TRBJ2-2; D is perhaps TRBD2 (6 bases). The ends were cut back, 10 bases at V and 6 bases at J, with 9 bases in the middle. Germline CDR1 reads MDHEN; CDR2 reads SYDVKM. The length of the CDR3 is 11 residues. The CDR3 DNA follows: TGTGCCACAGCGGGCTCCGGGGAGCTGTTTTTT. Protein: CATAGSGELFF.